This T cell receptor (beta chain) was documented in a study of shared clonotypes between healthy human individuals. Notes on the study in general: The sharing of 4.5% to 6.5% of naive CD4 clonotypes was seen across several donors.

Repertoires were generated with immunoSEQ multiplex PCR, while TCRdb's copy carries only in-frame clones and drops some. In the table there are some 1.1 million clones, roughly 77% of which are singletons. Comments on this clone: Its antigen is not identified.

The sequence derives from a man aged 18 to 30 in good health. Some clones in this sample may be carry-over from other donors' samples. Input material: memory CD4+ T cells from PBMCs. Subset meaning: CD45RA-negative fraction.

CDR3 sequence reads: CSVDAGLGSYEQYF. The DNA of the CDR3 is TGCAGCGTTGATGCGGGGCTAGGCTCCTACGAGCAGTACTTC. This chain joins TRBV29-1 and TRBJ2-7; possibly TRBD2 for D (6 bases). The CDR3 runs to 14 residues. V dropped 3 bases and J dropped 0 bases, with 12 bases sitting between them. In germline, CDR1 is SQVTM, CDR2 ANQGSEA.